The rows below give T cell receptor beta chains drawn from one sample of a study of somatic mutations in cytotoxic T cells in rheumatoid arthritis. The assay was immunoSEQ multiplex PCR, and TCRdb's table has in-frame clones only and misses some. The table has roughly 3,500 clones, around 80% seen once; the top ten hold roughly 30%. The sample was CD8+ T cells sorted from blood. The origin of the receptors is a man in his fifties or sixties with rheumatoid arthritis. Both conserved end residues are part of each CDR3. The order of the fields is clone size, CDR3 length, V gene, D gene, J gene, CDR3 DNA, CDR3 protein. The D gene is left open where the match is weak. Rows give clone size only sometimes, using once, few, many, or a class for an expanded clone.

-,15,TRBV4-3,TRBD2,TRBJ2-1,TGCGCCAGCAGCCAAAAACTAGCGGATTACAATGAGCAGTTCTTC,CASSQKLADYNEQFF
-,12,TRBV27,-,TRBJ2-5,TGTGCCAGCAGTTTCGAGGGAGAGACCCAGTACTTC,CASSFEGETQYF
-,15,TRBV6-5,TRBD1,TRBJ2-1,TGTGCCAGCAGTAAGGACAGGTGGGGTATAGATGAGCAGTTCTTC,CASSKDRWGIDEQFF
-,16,TRBV6-5,-,TRBJ2-4,TGTGCCAGCAGTTTAACAGGAGGGTTGGCCAAAAACATTCAGTACTTC,CASSLTGGLAKNIQYF
-,14,TRBV6-5,TRBD1,TRBJ1-5,TGTGCCAGCAGGGGGGGACAGTTCAATCAGCCCCAGCATTTT,CASRGGQFNQPQHF
-,12,TRBV19,-,TRBJ2-6,TGTGCCAGTACTACCGGGGCCAACGTCCTGACTTTC,CASTTGANVLTF
-,14,TRBV7-2,-,TRBJ2-4,TGTGCCAGCAGCTCCGAGTTGGGGGGAAACATTCAGTACTTC,CASSSELGGNIQYF
-,10,TRBV11-2,-,TRBJ2-2,TGTGCCAGCACAACCGGGGAGCTGTTTTTT,CASTTGELFF
few,12,TRBV7-9,-,TRBJ1-2,TGTGCCAGCAGGGGCCGGAACTATGGCTACACCTTC,CASRGRNYGYTF
-,16,TRBV9,TRBD1,TRBJ2-3,TGTGCCAGCAGCGCTAGACAGGGCGCCAGCACAGATACGCAGTATTTT,CASSARQGASTDTQYF
-,16,TRBV15,-,TRBJ2-1,TGTGCCACCAGCAGAGATCGAGGGGGTTGGTACAATGAGCAGTTCTTC,CATSRDRGGWYNEQFF
-,15,TRBV27,TRBD2,TRBJ2-7,TGTGCCAGCAGTTTAGGTCTAGCGGGGTACTACGAGCAGTACTTC,CASSLGLAGYYEQYF
-,15,TRBV25-1,-,TRBJ2-5,TGTGCCAGCAGAGGGACATCCGGACTTCAAGAGACCCAGTACTTC,CASRGTSGLQETQYF
-,15,TRBV21-1,-,TRBJ2-7,TGTGCCAGCAGCAAACAGAAGGACAGCTCCTACGAGCAGTACTTC,CASSKQKDSSYEQYF
once,15,TRBV6-1,-,TRBJ2-7,TGTGCCAGCAGTGGATCTCAAGACAGCTCCTACGAGCAGTACTTC,CASSGSQDSSYEQYF
-,15,TRBV28,-,TRBJ1-5,TGTGCCAGCAGTTTTCCGCTGGGCAGCTCGCAGCCCCAGCATTTT,CASSFPLGSSQPQHF
-,11,TRBV19,-,TRBJ2-4,TGTGCCAGTAGCGGGAACGTCATTCAGTACTTC,CASSGNVIQYF
-,16,TRBV6-5,TRBD1,TRBJ2-2,TGTGCCAGCAGTTTCCCGGGACAGGGAGGATCCGGGGAGCTGTTTTTT,CASSFPGQGGSGELFF
few,15,TRBV6-1,TRBD1,TRBJ2-7,TGTGCCAGCAGTGAAGTTCAGGGGGCCTCCTACGAGCAGTACTTC,CASSEVQGASYEQYF
-,13,TRBV21-1,-,TRBJ2-7,TGTGCCAGCAGCAAAGAACAGGGTCACGAGCAGTACTTC,CASSKEQGHEQYF
-,17,TRBV10-3,-,TRBJ2-5,TGTGCCATCAGTGAGTCGCGGGACCCCATGAAAAAGGAGACCCAGTACTTC,CAISESRDPMKKETQYF
-,14,TRBV15,TRBD1,TRBJ2-7,TGTGCCACCAGCAGAGCACAGGGGGCGGGCGAGCAGTACTTC,CATSRAQGAGEQYF
-,14,TRBV11-2,-,TRBJ1-3,TGTGCCAGCCAGACAACAGGGATTGGAAACACCATATATTTT,CASQTTGIGNTIYF
-,17,TRBV15,TRBD1,TRBJ2-2,TGTGCCACCAGCAGGGTTTCTGGGGACAGTTGGGCCGGGGAGCTGTTTTTT,CATSRVSGDSWAGELFF
-,16,TRBV7-9,TRBD2,TRBJ2-7,TGTGCCAGCAGCTCCGGACTAGCGGGAGTGCTGTACGAGCAGTACTTC,CASSSGLAGVLYEQYF
-,20,TRBV15,TRBD2,TRBJ2-3,TGTGCCACCAGCAGAGGGACTAGCGGGAGACCCAGCCTTGTAACAGATACGCAGTATTTT,CATSRGTSGRPSLVTDTQYF
-,16,TRBV4-3,TRBD1,TRBJ2-1,TGCGCCAGCAGCCAAGATATGGGACAGGGAAAAAATGAGCAGTTCTTC,CASSQDMGQGKNEQFF
-,14,TRBV5-4,TRBD2,TRBJ2-1,TGTGCCAGCAGCGTAGCGGGAGGGTCCGGTGAGCAGTTCTTC,CASSVAGGSGEQFF
-,13,TRBV7-3,-,TRBJ2-1,TGTGCCAGCAGCACCATGCTAGGCCATGAGCAGTTCTTC,CASSTMLGHEQFF
-,16,TRBV5-1,TRBD2,TRBJ2-7,TGCGCCAGCAGCTCCTCTGGACTAGCGGGAGTTGGCGAGCAGTACTTC,CASSSSGLAGVGEQYF
few,13,TRBV25-1,-,TRBJ2-2,TGTGCCAGCAGTGATCCCCGGGCCGGGGAGCTGTTTTTT,CASSDPRAGELFF
-,15,TRBV15,TRBD2,TRBJ2-7,TGTGCCACCAGCAAGGGGACTAGCGTTGCCTACGAGCAGTACTTC,CATSKGTSVAYEQYF
-,14,TRBV13,TRBD1,TRBJ2-7,TGTGCCAGCAGCTTGGACAGGAGCTCCTACGAGCAGTACTTC,CASSLDRSSYEQYF
-,14,TRBV7-9,-,TRBJ1-2,TGTGCCAGCAGCTTAGCGTCGACTGTCTATGGCTACACCTTC,CASSLASTVYGYTF
-,15,TRBV4-3,TRBD1,TRBJ2-7,TGCGCCAGCAGACCGGACAGGGGGTCCCTCTACGAGCAGTACTTC,CASRPDRGSLYEQYF
-,14,TRBV19,TRBD2,TRBJ2-3,TGTGCCAGCGGGACTAGCGGGAGCACAGATACGCAGTATTTT,CASGTSGSTDTQYF
-,16,TRBV4-1,-,TRBJ2-6,TGCGCCAGCAGCCAAGATGGGACAACTGGGGCCAACGTCCTGACTTTC,CASSQDGTTGANVLTF
-,15,TRBV28,TRBD1,TRBJ2-1,TGTGCCAGCAGACAGGACAGGGGTTCGTACAATGAGCAGTTCTTC,CASRQDRGSYNEQFF
-,13,TRBV2,-,TRBJ1-5,TGTGCCAGCAGAGACAGGAGCAATCAGCCCCAGCATTTT,CASRDRSNQPQHF
-,16,TRBV7-2,-,TRBJ2-7,TGTGCCAGCAGCTTAGCGCGGGGAGCGGACTCCTACGAGCAGTACTTC,CASSLARGADSYEQYF
-,18,TRBV21-1,-,TRBJ2-7,TGTGCCAGGCGATCTCGAACAGGAACCGCGGACAACTCCTACGAGCAGTACTTC,CARRSRTGTADNSYEQYF
once,14,TRBV9,-,TRBJ1-1,TGTGCCAGCAGCCGAAAGGGGGTGAACACTGAAGCTTTCTTT,CASSRKGVNTEAFF
-,15,TRBV2,-,TRBJ2-7,TGTGCCAGCGGAGACTTCGAGGGGGTCGGATACGAGCAGTACTTC,CASGDFEGVGYEQYF
-,14,TRBV18,TRBD2,TRBJ2-3,TGTGCCAGCTTCCCGGGAGGGAGTACAGATACGCAGTATTTT,CASFPGGSTDTQYF
-,12,TRBV4-2,-,TRBJ2-7,TGTGCCAGCAGCCAAGATTCGTACGAGCAGTACTTC,CASSQDSYEQYF
-,12,TRBV10-3,TRBD2,TRBJ2-7,TGTGCCATCAGCGGGGGGAGTTACGAGCAGTACTTC,CAISGGSYEQYF
-,13,TRBV6-5,-,TRBJ1-5,TGTGCCAGCAGCCCGACAGAAAATCAGCCCCAGCATTTT,CASSPTENQPQHF
few,16,TRBV6-4,TRBD1,TRBJ1-1,TGTGCCAGCAGTGACTCCCCGGGACAGGGGAACACTGAAGCTTTCTTT,CASSDSPGQGNTEAFF
-,15,TRBV7-3,-,TRBJ2-7,TGTGCCAGCAGCTTAACTGGAGGTCTCTCCTACGAGCAGTACTTC,CASSLTGGLSYEQYF
-,15,TRBV7-2,-,TRBJ2-1,TGTGCCAGCAGCACGGTGACAATTTCCTACAATGAGCAGTTCTTC,CASSTVTISYNEQFF
-,14,TRBV6-5,-,TRBJ1-2,TGTGCCAGCACCTCCCCGGGCAGGGACTATGGCTACACCTTC,CASTSPGRDYGYTF
once,16,TRBV9,-,TRBJ2-7,TGTGCCAGCAGCGGCGGCCCGTCACAAAGCTCCTACGAGCAGTACTTC,CASSGGPSQSSYEQYF